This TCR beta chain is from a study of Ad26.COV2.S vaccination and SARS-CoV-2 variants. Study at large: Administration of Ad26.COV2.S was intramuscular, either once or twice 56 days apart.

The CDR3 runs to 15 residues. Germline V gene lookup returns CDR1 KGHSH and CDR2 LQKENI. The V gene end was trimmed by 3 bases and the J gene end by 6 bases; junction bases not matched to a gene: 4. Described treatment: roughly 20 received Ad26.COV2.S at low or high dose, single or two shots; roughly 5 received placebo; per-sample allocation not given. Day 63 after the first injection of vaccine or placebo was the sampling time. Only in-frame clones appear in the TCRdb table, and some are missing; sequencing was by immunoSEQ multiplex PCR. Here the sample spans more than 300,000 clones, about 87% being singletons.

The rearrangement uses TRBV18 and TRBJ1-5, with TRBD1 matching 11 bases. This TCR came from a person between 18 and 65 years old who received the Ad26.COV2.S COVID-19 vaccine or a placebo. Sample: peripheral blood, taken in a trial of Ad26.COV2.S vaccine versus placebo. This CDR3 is CASSPGTGGIQPQHF. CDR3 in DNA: TGTGCCAGCTCACCCGGGACAGGGGGTATTCAGCCCCAGCATTTT.